What follows are 12 T cell receptor beta chains derived from one specimen sequenced in a study of cytomegalovirus exposure and HLA in healthy donors. The primer mix had 60 Vbeta and 13 Jbeta primers. Here immunoSEQ multiplex PCR was the method, and the copy in TCRdb shows in-frame clones only, minus some. The table lists roughly 120,000 clones, 80% of them singletons. The source material was PBMCs. The receptors shown here come from a man younger than 40 in good health and CMV-seronegative.

The chain recombines TRBV5-4 with TRBJ2-7, with 9 bases lining up with TRBD2. Germline V gene sequence: CDR1 SGHNT, CDR2 YYREEE (reference sequence). This CDR3 has 15 amino acids. Trimming removed 1 base from V and 4 bases from J; junction bases left unmatched: 6. CDR3 DNA sequence: TGTGCCAGCAGCTTGAATGCGGGAGGGCCGTACGAGCAGTACTTC. Residues: CASSLNAGGPYEQYF.

The chain employs TRBV6-5 and TRBJ2-1; the match to TRBD1 covers 7 bases. J was trimmed by 4 bases and V by 2 bases; bases with no gene match: 2. Germline CDR1 reads MNHEY; CDR2 reads SVGAGI. This CDR3 spans 14 amino acids. The CDR3 loop reads CASSYDREYNEQFF. CDR3 coding DNA: TGTGCCAGCAGTTACGACAGGGAATACAATGAGCAGTTCTTC.

This chain joins TRBV15 and TRBJ2-2, with D tentatively TRBD1 (5 bases). V lost 6 bases and J 0 bases, leaving 17 bases between the germline ends. The CDR3 is 17 residues long. CDR1 and CDR2 (germline): LNHNV, YYDKDF (reference sequence). Here the CDR3 DNA reads TGTGCCACCAGTTGGGGCTTTGGGGCCGCGAACACCGGGGAGCTGTTTTTT. It codes for CATSWGFGAANTGELFF. The entire variable domain, with the rest obtained from reference TRBV15 and TRBJ2-2, is as follows: DAMVIQNPRYQVTQFGKPVTLSCSQTLNHNVMYWYQQKSSQAPKLLFHYYDKDFNNEADTPDNFQSRRPNTSFCFLDIRSPGLGDTAMYLCATSWGFGAANTGELFFGEGSRLTVL.

V is TRBV30 and J is TRBJ1-6; no reliable D call. CDR3 size: 13 residues. Looked up from germline, CDR1 is GTSNPN and CDR2 is SVGIG (reference sequence). The V end was cut by 2 bases, the J end by 7 bases, with 9 bases between. The CDR3 spells CAWSLSTNSPLHF. The CDR3 DNA follows: TGTGCCTGGAGTCTCTCTACGAATTCACCCCTCCACTTT. The full variable domain, in which reference TRBV30 and TRBJ1-6 provide the parts outside the CDR3, is SQTIHQWPATLVQPVGSPLSLECTVEGTSNPNLYWYRQAAGRGLQLLFYSVGIGQISSEVPQNLSASRPQDRQFILSSKKLLLSDSGFYLCAWSLSTNSPLHFGNGTRLTVT.

The chain combines TRBV4-1 with TRBJ2-3, with TRBD2 matching 9 bases. CDR3 length: 14 amino acids. Germline trimming cut 2 bases from V and 4 bases from J; bases unmatched to any gene: 1. Germline CDR1 MGHRA, CDR2 YSYEKL. CDR3: CASSQIAGADTQYF. The CDR3 DNA is TGCGCCAGCAGCCAAATAGCGGGAGCAGATACGCAGTATTTT.

This clone was seen a handful of times. The chain is built from TRBV28 and TRBJ1-5; D may be TRBD1 (6 bases). Trimming removed 2 bases at V and 4 bases at J, with 9 bases between. The germline CDR1 and CDR2 sequences are MDHEN and SYDVKM. This CDR3 has 14 residues. The CDR3 DNA sequence: TGTGCCAGCAGTTTAGGACAGAGTAATCAGCCCCAGCATTTT. This gives the protein CASSLGQSNQPQHF.

This chain connects TRBV2 to TRBJ2-1; 8 positions agree with TRBD2. The CDR3 is 13 residues long. Germline values: CDR1 SNHLY, CDR2 FYNNEI. Germline trimming cut 4 bases from V and 12 bases from J; bases unmatched to any gene: 8. The CDR3 DNA is TGTGCCAGCAGTGTAGAAACGGCGGGGGGGCAGTTCTTC. Translating gives CASSVETAGGQFF.

The V gene is TRBV13, the J gene TRBJ2-2, with TRBD2 matching over 7 bases. The CDR3 length is 15 residues. With 7 bases clipped from V and 6 bases from J, the junction kept 11 bases outside the gene matches. From germline, CDR1 is PRHDT and CDR2 FYEKMQ (reference sequence). CDR3 sequence: CASNPGGILAGELFF. CDR3 DNA: TGTGCCAGCAACCCGGGGGGTATCCTGGCCGGGGAGCTGTTTTTT. The complete variable domain, with remaining parts taken from reference TRBV13 and TRBJ2-2, reads AAGVIQSPRHLIKEKRETATLKCYPIPRHDTVYWYQQGPGQDPQFLISFYEKMQSDKGSIPDRFSAQQFSDYHSELNMSSLELGDSALYFCASNPGGILAGELFFGEGSRLTVL.

The CDR3 is CASSIKDRGQGLQGREKLFF. The CDR3 nucleotides are TGTGCCAGTAGTATAAAGGACCGGGGACAGGGTCTTCAGGGAAGGGAAAAACTGTTTTTT. The rearrangement uses TRBV19 and TRBJ1-4; 9 bases are a match to TRBD1. CDR1 and CDR2 from the germline V gene are LNHDA and SQIVND (reference sequence). CDR3 size: 20 residues. V lost 2 bases to trimming and J lost 8 bases; unmatched junction nucleotides: 21.

The chain combines TRBV7-2 with TRBJ2-7, with a tentative D call TRBD2 (6 bases). The V end was cut by 5 bases, the J end by 1 base, with 18 bases between. CDR3 length equals 16 residues. CDR1 is SGHTA and CDR2 is FQGNSA in the germline V gene. The CDR3 sequence: CASSVAGPGVSYEQYF. The CDR3 DNA sequence: TGTGCCAGCAGCGTGGCTGGTCCGGGGGTATCCTACGAGCAGTACTTC.

The chain joins TRBV28 to TRBJ1-1; 8 positions match TRBD1. Looked up from germline, CDR1 is MDHEN and CDR2 is SYDVKM. CDR3 length: 14 amino acids. J gave up 7 bases and V 6 bases, and 10 bases lay outside the gene matches. The CDR3 DNA is TGTGCCAGCAGCTCCGGACAGGGTGGAGGTGAAGCTTTCTTT. Translating it yields CASSSGQGGGEAFF.

This sequence joins TRBV29-1 and TRBJ2-5; 9 bases line up with TRBD1. Germline V gene lookup returns CDR1 SQVTM and CDR2 ANQGSEA. The CDR3 is 13 amino acids. V dropped 7 bases and J dropped 4; count of bases not matched to a gene: 7. The chain's CDR3 is CSGATGGVETQYF. The CDR3 DNA sequence: TGCAGCGGAGCTACAGGGGGCGTAGAGACCCAGTACTTC.